Below are 9 T cell receptor beta chains sequenced from a single sample in a study of radiation and T cells in renal cell carcinoma. As for time point: blood 4 weeks post-SBRT, at nephrectomy. The sample's treatment: 15 Gy SBRT to primary tumor, nephrectomy 4 weeks later. Repertoires were generated with immunoSEQ multiplex PCR, while TCRdb's copy carries only in-frame clones and drops some. The repertoire holds 120,000 to 150,000 clones, with 75% to 90% as singletons. The input for sequencing was blood, taken from a patient whose treatment included radiotherapy and nephrectomy. The receptors were gathered from a woman aged 45-65 years with renal cell carcinoma.

V is TRBV18 and J is TRBJ1-1; 8 bases line up with TRBD1. This CDR3 comprises 13 residues. The trim removed 6 bases at V and 6 bases at J, leaving 6 bases unmatched. Germline CDR1 KGHSH, CDR2 LQKENI. CDR3 residues: CASSRGQGAEAFF. CDR3 sequence (DNA): TGTGCCAGCTCCCGTGGACAGGGAGCTGAAGCTTTCTTT.

The CDR3 DNA reads as TGTGCCAGCAGCCCGTCCCAGGGTAGCAATCAGCCCCAGCATTTT. As protein: CASSPSQGSNQPQHF. The chain recombines TRBV21-1 with TRBJ1-5; the tabulated D call, TRBD1, remains unverified against the DNA. TRBV21-1 is listed as a pseudogene. The CDR3 is 15 amino acids.

CDR3 protein: CASSPNREDYGYTF. CDR3 nucleotide sequence: TGTGCCAGCTCACCAAACAGGGAGGACTATGGCTACACCTTC. V gene TRBV18 combines with J gene TRBJ1-2; D is possibly TRBD1 (6 bases). Germline CDR1 is KGHSH and CDR2 is LQKENI. The CDR3 contains 14 residues. Trimming removed 2 bases from V and 3 bases from J, with 10 bases in between.

The chain recombines TRBV10-1 with TRBJ2-2; D is possibly TRBD2 (6 bases). Germline V CDR1 and CDR2: WNHNN, SYGVQD (reference sequence). Trimming removed 6 bases from V and 4 bases from J, with 9 bases in between. The CDR3 runs to 13 residues. CDR3 in DNA: TGCGCCAGCAGGTTGGGGGGCACCGGGGAGCTGTTTTTT. Translating it yields CASRLGGTGELFF.

The chain employs TRBV10-3 and TRBJ1-4, with 7 bases fitting TRBD1. The V segment lost 0 bases and the J segment 8 bases; nucleotides outside the gene matches: 9. CDR1 is ENHRY and CDR2 is SYGVKD in the germline V gene. CDR3 length equals 16 residues. This CDR3 is CAISESSTGLREKLFF. CDR3 in DNA: TGTGCCATCAGTGAGTCCTCGACAGGGCTACGGGAAAAACTGTTTTTT.

The CDR3 nucleotides read TGCGCCACCGACGACCGGTCCTACGAGCAGTACTTC. Residues: CATDDRSYEQYF. The J gene is TRBJ2-7, the V gene TRBV10-1; D is unresolved. Germline V gives CDR1 WNHNN, CDR2 SYGVQD (reference sequence). The CDR3 extends over 12 amino acids. Trimming pared 10 bases from V and 1 base from J, leaving 11 bases between.

The chain couples TRBV5-1 to TRBJ1-4; D gene uncertain. The CDR3 runs 13 residues. Trimming stripped 2 bases from V and 5 bases from J, with 7 bases between. CDR1 is SGHRS and CDR2 is YFSETQ in the germline V gene. In DNA form, the CDR3 reads TGCGCCAGCAGCTTCGAATTGAATGAAAAACTGTTTTTT. As protein: CASSFELNEKLFF.

V is TRBV5-4 and J is TRBJ1-2; tentatively, D is TRBD1 (5 bases). The V end was cut by 0 bases, the J end by 8 bases, with 17 bases between. Germline V lookup: CDR1 SGHNT, CDR2 YYREEE (reference sequence). The CDR3 length is 15 residues. CDR3 region: CASSLVATGRQGYTF. In nucleotides, the CDR3 is TGTGCCAGCAGCTTGGTAGCCACAGGCCGCCAGGGCTACACCTTC. Filled out from reference TRBV5-4 and TRBJ1-2, the complete variable domain reads ETGVTQSPTHLIKTRGQQVTLRCSSQSGHNTVSWYQQALGQGPQFIFQYYREEENGRGNFPPRFSGLQFPNYSSELNVNALELDDSALYLCASSLVATGRQGYTFGSGTRLTVV.

The V call is TRBV7-2, the J call TRBJ1-5; D gene unclear. CDR1 and CDR2 from the germline V gene are SGHTA and FQGNSA. The CDR3 length is 12 residues. With 5 bases removed from V and 2 bases from J, the gap between germline ends came to 4 bases. The DNA for the CDR3 is TGTGCCAGCAGCATTGGCAATCAGCCCCAGCATTTT. This translates into CASSIGNQPQHF.